These 20 T cell receptor beta chains came from one sample sequenced in a study of Ad26.COV2.S vaccination and SARS-CoV-2 variants. Treatment meaning: some 20 received Ad26.COV2.S at low or high dose, single or two shots; 5 received placebo; per-sample allocation not given. Repertoires come from day 63 after the first vaccine or placebo injection. Only in-frame clones appear in the TCRdb table, and some are missing; sequencing was by immunoSEQ multiplex PCR. This table has some 240,000 clones, 87% appearing once. The material was peripheral blood, obtained in a trial of Ad26.COV2.S vaccine versus placebo. These receptors all stem from a person between 18 and 60 years old who received the Ad26.COV2.S COVID-19 vaccine or a placebo.

This clone was found once. The V call is TRBV30, the J call TRBJ1-2; D is perhaps TRBD1 (5 bases). V lost 8 bases and J lost 4, with 14 bases in between. The CDR3 runs to 12 residues. Germline V gene data show CDR1 as GTSNPN and CDR2 as SVGIG (reference sequence). The CDR3, as DNA: TGTGCCGGGACGGGTGGTAGCTATGGCTACACCTTC. Protein: CAGTGGSYGYTF.

This clone was seen only once. The chain is built from TRBV19 and TRBJ2-5; D may match TRBD1 or TRBD2 (5 bases each). There are 14 residues in the CDR3. The ends were cut back, 7 bases at V and 2 bases at J, with 14 bases in the middle. Germline V gene data show CDR1 as LNHDA and CDR2 as SQIVND (reference sequence). CDR3 in amino acids: CASNPGRPQETQYF. CDR3 sequence (DNA): TGTGCCAGTAACCCGGGACGCCCTCAAGAGACCCAGTACTTC.

The J gene is TRBJ1-5, the V gene TRBV6-5, with D possibly matching TRBD1 (5 bases). Trimming left V 5 bases short and J 5 bases short, with 10 bases between. The CDR3 totals 13 residues. Germline V gene sequence: CDR1 MNHEY, CDR2 SVGAGI. The CDR3 loop reads CASSRQRDQPQHF. CDR3 DNA sequence: TGTGCCAGCAGTAGACAGAGGGATCAGCCCCAGCATTTT.

A remark on this clone: Within the sample, other DNA sequences also encode this same CDR3. This rearrangement joins TRBV7-9 to TRBJ2-1, with 7 bases aligning to TRBD2. Losses at the gene ends were 1 base for V and 6 bases for J; bases not matched to a gene: 9. CDR3 size: 16 residues. The germline gives CDR1 SEHNR, CDR2 FQNEAQ (reference sequence). CDR3 nucleotides: TGTGCCAGCAGCTTAGGAACGAGCGGGGCCCGCAATGAGCAGTTCTTC. Translation: CASSLGTSGARNEQFF.

This clone was recorded only once. V and J are TRBV7-9 and TRBJ2-5, with TRBD2 identical over 11 bases. The germline V gene encodes CDR1 SEHNR and CDR2 FQNEAQ (reference sequence). The CDR3 is 16 amino acids. V lost 5 bases, J lost 2 bases, and 7 bases stayed unmatched. The CDR3 DNA follows: TGTGCCAGCAGCCCCTTAGCGGGGGGGCCTCAAGAGACCCAGTACTTC. It translates to CASSPLAGGPQETQYF.

The chain joins TRBV5-1 to TRBJ2-7, with a tentative D call TRBD1 (6 bases). This CDR3 region has 12 residues. V lost 7 bases to trimming and J lost 1 base, with 9 bases between them. Germline-derived CDR1 and CDR2 are SGHRS and YFSETQ. CDR3 residues: CASVGQSYEQYF. The CDR3, as DNA: TGCGCCAGCGTTGGACAGTCCTACGAGCAGTACTTC. The whole variable domain, remainder taken from reference TRBV5-1 and TRBJ2-7, is KAGVTQTPRYLIKTRGQQVTLSCSPISGHRSVSWYQQTPGQGLQFLFEYFSETQRNKGNFPGRFSGRQFSNSRSEMNVSTLELGDSALYLCASVGQSYEQYFGPGTRLTVT.

This clone was seen once. V gene TRBV18 combines with J gene TRBJ1-1; 9 bases agree with TRBD1. V gave up 6 bases and J gave up 6 bases; unmatched junction bases: 14. The germline CDR1 and CDR2 sequences are KGHSH and LQKENI. There are 16 residues in the CDR3. The DNA of the CDR3 is TGTGCCAGCTCGCTTGGGACAGGGAGTCTCTATGCTGAAGCTTTCTTT. Its protein is CASSLGTGSLYAEAFF.

J is TRBJ1-4 and V is TRBV5-8; 9 bases align to TRBD1. Germline loops: CDR1 SGHTS, CDR2 YDEGEE. The V and J ends lost 4 bases and 6 bases, in that order; junction bases with no gene match: 4. The CDR3 has 14 amino acids. The CDR3 coding sequence is TGTGCCAGCAGCAAGGACAGGGGAGATGAAAAACTGTTTTTT. Residues: CASSKDRGDEKLFF.

V usage is TRBV7-2 and J usage is TRBJ1-4, with 8 bases fitting TRBD1. Germline V lookup: CDR1 SGHTA, CDR2 FQGNSA. The CDR3 has 13 amino acids. The junction had 1 base not matched to a gene; V was cut back by 3 bases and J by 7 bases. CDR3 sequence reads: CASSLGQAEKLFF. In nucleotides, the CDR3 is TGTGCCAGCAGCTTGGGACAGGCTGAAAAACTGTTTTTT.

The chain uses TRBV7-2 and TRBJ2-7; D call uncertain. Germline lookup yields CDR1 SGHTA and CDR2 FQGNSA. The CDR3 covers 12 residues. Trimming took 1 base from V and 1 from J, leaving 2 bases between them. The chain's CDR3 is CASSLESYEQYF. As DNA, the CDR3 is TGTGCCAGCAGCTTAGAGTCCTACGAGCAGTACTTC.

The gene calls are TRBV4-3 and TRBJ1-2; D is unclear. There are 16 residues in the CDR3. Germline V gives CDR1 LGHNA, CDR2 YSLEER. Trimming cost V 0 bases and J 1 base, with 12 bases left between them. CDR3 nucleotide sequence: TGCGCCAGCAGCCAAGATTACCAGCGGATTAACTATGGCTACACCTTC. Translated, it gives CASSQDYQRINYGYTF.

The V call is TRBV4-1, the J call TRBJ2-3; 8 bases align to TRBD1. Germline V lookup: CDR1 MGHRA, CDR2 YSYEKL. The CDR3 is made up of 16 amino acids. V gave up 2 bases and J gave up 2 bases; unmatched junction bases: 6. The CDR3: CASSQQQGGLTDTQYF. In DNA, the CDR3 is TGCGCCAGCAGCCAACAACAGGGGGGCCTCACAGATACGCAGTATTTT.

V gene TRBV5-1 combines with J gene TRBJ2-5, with D maybe TRBD1 (6 bases). The CDR3 covers 13 residues. With 5 bases removed from V and 9 bases from J, the gap between germline ends came to 17 bases. The V gene's germline CDR1 is SGHRS and CDR2 YFSETQ. The CDR3: CASRDRPGAAQYF. The CDR3 nucleotides are TGCGCCAGCAGGGACCGGCCAGGGGCGGCCCAGTACTTC.

The V and J genes are TRBV9 and TRBJ2-1; TRBD1 is a possible D gene (5 bases). The ends were cut back, 0 bases at V and 2 bases at J, with 9 bases in the middle. The germline V gene encodes CDR1 SGDLS and CDR2 YYNGEE. CDR3 size: 15 residues. This CDR3 is CASSVEGPPYNEQFF. The CDR3 DNA reads TGTGCCAGCAGCGTAGAGGGGCCCCCCTACAATGAGCAGTTCTTC.

The chain couples TRBV5-6 to TRBJ1-1; D call uncertain. This CDR3 spans 14 amino acids. Germline CDR1 SGHDT, CDR2 YYEEEE. The V gene lost 2 bases and the J gene lost 4 bases, with 12 bases spanning the gap. CDR3 DNA sequence: TGTGCCAGCAGCTTAATTTCGGCCGGCACTGAAGCTTTCTTT. The encoded protein is CASSLISAGTEAFF.

The chain carries TRBV7-2 and TRBJ2-1; 12 bases are a match to TRBD2. The V gene end was trimmed by 4 bases and the J gene end by 1 base; junction bases not matched to a gene: 2. CDR3 length: 16 residues. The germline V gene has CDR1 SGHTA and CDR2 FQGNSA. For the CDR3, the DNA is TGTGCCAGCAGCTCGGGACTAGCGGGTTCCTACAATGAGCAGTTCTTC. Amino acid sequence: CASSSGLAGSYNEQFF.

This rearrangement joins TRBV11-3 to TRBJ2-3; 7 nucleotides match TRBD2. The J segment lost 2 bases and the V segment lost 1 base, leaving 6 bases of the junction unmatched. Germline V gene lookup returns CDR1 SGHNT and CDR2 YENEEA. The CDR3 spans 16 residues. The CDR3 spells CASSLVRGGATDTQYF. Here the CDR3 DNA reads TGTGCCAGCAGCTTAGTGCGGGGAGGGGCCACAGATACGCAGTATTTT.

The chain joins TRBV18 to TRBJ2-3; D not certain. The CDR3 consists of 15 residues. V was cut by 6 bases and J by 0 bases, with 13 bases left in between. Looked up from germline, CDR1 is KGHSH and CDR2 is LQKENI. CDR3: CASSPQMESTDTQYF. CDR3 nucleotide sequence: TGTGCCAGCTCTCCCCAGATGGAGAGCACAGATACGCAGTATTTT.

The CDR3 nucleotides read TGTGCCAGCAGTTCAATTTCTAGCGGGAGGCCCACAGATACGCAGTATTTT. Protein sequence: CASSSISSGRPTDTQYF. The chain carries TRBV6-2 or TRBV6-3 and TRBJ2-3; the match to TRBD2 covers 11 bases. Looked up from germline, CDR1 is MNHEY and CDR2 is SVGEGT. This CDR3 spans 17 amino acids. V was clipped by 4 bases and J by 2 bases; unmatched bases: 8.

This clone was seen a single time. The chain couples TRBV4-3 to TRBJ2-1, with a possible D match to TRBD1 (5 bases). There are 15 residues in the CDR3. V lost 0 bases and J lost 6, with 12 bases in between. Germline-derived CDR1 and CDR2 are LGHNA and YSLEER. The CDR3 loop is CASSQEDVGRNEQFF. The DNA for the CDR3 is TGCGCCAGCAGCCAAGAAGATGTGGGGCGCAATGAGCAGTTCTTC.